One and the same sample provided the 21 T cell receptor beta chains below, sequenced in a study of graft-versus-host responses after intestinal transplantation. For these TCRs, the target antigens are not known. The data were produced by immunoSEQ multiplex PCR, yet TCRdb's version contains in-frame clones alone and is incomplete. Of 80,000 to 90,000 clones detected, 75% to 90% appear once; the ten largest clones hold around 0.11%. Sequences were derived from unstimulated CD4+ T cells sorted from spleen or lymph node cells, sampled before intestinal transplant. These receptors originate from a human donor who received an intestinal transplant.

The chain is built from TRBV2 and TRBJ2-5; perhaps TRBD2 as D (5 bases). The germline gives CDR1 SNHLY, CDR2 FYNNEI. Trimming took off 6 bases at V and 5 bases at J, with 10 bases between the two ends. This CDR3 comprises 12 residues. The CDR3 protein is CASRGWEETQYF. The CDR3 DNA is TGTGCCAGCAGAGGGTGGGAGGAGACCCAGTACTTC.

V usage is TRBV2 and J usage is TRBJ1-5; maybe TRBD1 (5 bases). CDR3 size: 13 residues. Trimming left V 8 bases short and J 7 bases short, with 15 bases between. CDR1 and CDR2 (germline): SNHLY, FYNNEI. The chain's CDR3 is CASSLSGNQPQHF. CDR3 coding DNA: TGTGCCAGCTCTCTTTCAGGGAACCAGCCCCAGCATTTT.

The genes are TRBV18 and TRBJ2-1; the D gene is possibly TRBD1 (5 bases). Germline CDR1 KGHSH, CDR2 LQKENI. This CDR3 contains 15 residues. The germline V and J ends were trimmed by 3 bases and 7 bases, with 16 bases remaining between them. CDR3 in DNA: TGTGCCAGCTCACCTGGAGCGCAGGGTTGGAATGAGCAGTTCTTC. It is translated as CASSPGAQGWNEQFF. The whole variable domain, filled in from reference TRBV18 and TRBJ2-1, reads NAGVMQNPRHLVRRRGQEARLRCSPMKGHSHVYWYRQLPEEGLKFMVYLQKENIIDESGMPKERFSAEFPKEGPSILRIQQVVRGDSAAYFCASSPGAQGWNEQFFGPGTRLTVL.

The V and J genes are TRBV27 and TRBJ1-2; tentative D call: TRBD1 (5 bases). The CDR3 length is 14 residues. Germline values: CDR1 MNHEY, CDR2 SMNVEV (reference sequence). V was trimmed by 5 bases and J by 8 bases, leaving 18 bases between them. CDR3 in DNA: TGTGCCAGCAGTAGGGATAAATGGGGCTACGGCTACACCTTC. Protein: CASSRDKWGYGYTF.

The CDR3 DNA reads TGTGCCAGCAGCTGGGATGCTACAGGGCTAGGAAACACCATATATTTT. Its protein is CASSWDATGLGNTIYF. The rearrangement links TRBV5-6 to TRBJ1-3; possible D gene TRBD1, 6 bases. The CDR3 loop spans 16 amino acids. CDR1 SGHDT and CDR2 YYEEEE come from the germline V gene. Trimming pared 3 bases from V and 4 bases from J, leaving 17 bases between.

This chain connects TRBV5-4 to TRBJ2-1; 14 bases are a match to TRBD2. Trimming removed 4 bases from V and 0 bases from J; junction bases left unmatched: 6. Germline values: CDR1 SGHNT, CDR2 YYREEE (reference sequence). The length of the CDR3 is 18 residues. The CDR3 DNA sequence: TGTGCCAGCAGCGTGACTAGCGGGGGGGCCGGCTCCTACAATGAGCAGTTCTTC. Its translation: CASSVTSGGAGSYNEQFF.

V is TRBV7-2 and J is TRBJ2-7, with TRBD2 matching 9 bases. The J segment lost 0 bases and the V segment lost 3 bases, leaving 9 bases of the junction unmatched. The germline gives CDR1 SGHTA, CDR2 FQGNSA. The CDR3 is 17 amino acids. CDR3 residues: CASSFPTSGRSSYEQYF. CDR3 sequence (DNA): TGTGCCAGCAGCTTCCCCACTAGCGGGCGAAGCTCCTACGAGCAGTACTTC.

V and J are TRBV2 and TRBJ2-5; a weak D match, TRBD2 (6 bases). Looked up from germline, CDR1 is SNHLY and CDR2 is FYNNEI. Trimming stripped 8 bases from V and 5 bases from J, with 24 bases between. The CDR3 runs 16 residues. CDR3 residues: CASQWEAGKIGETQYF. DNA for the CDR3: TGTGCCAGCCAATGGGAGGCAGGGAAGATAGGGGAGACCCAGTACTTC.

This chain links TRBV6-5 with TRBJ2-7; a weak D match, TRBD2 (5 bases). The CDR3 is 16 amino acids. Germline CDR1 is MNHEY and CDR2 is SVGAGI. The germline V and J ends were trimmed by 4 bases and 3 bases, with 19 bases remaining between them. CDR3 protein: CASSFPREPTGYEQYF. Here the CDR3 DNA reads TGTGCCAGCAGTTTCCCCCGGGAACCTACTGGCTACGAGCAGTACTTC.

The V and J genes are TRBV2 and TRBJ1-6; tentatively, D is TRBD1 (5 bases). Trimming cost V 1 base and J 0 bases, with 13 bases left between them. The CDR3 consists of 18 residues. Germline lookup yields CDR1 SNHLY and CDR2 FYNNEI. Here the CDR3 DNA reads TGTGCCAGCAGTGAAGGGGGCAGGGTCTTCTCCTATAATTCACCCCTCCACTTT. Encoded protein: CASSEGGRVFSYNSPLHF. Variable domain in full (rest from reference TRBV2 and TRBJ1-6): EPEVTQTPSHQVTQMGQEVILRCVPISNHLYFYWYRQILGQKVEFLVSFYNNEISEKSEIFDDQFSVERPDGSNFTLKIRSTKLEDSAMYFCASSEGGRVFSYNSPLHFGNGTRLTVT.

The rearrangement joins TRBV18 to TRBJ1-1; D unclear. V shed 3 bases and J shed 5 bases, with 13 bases lying between them. The CDR3 length is 14 residues. Germline-derived CDR1 and CDR2 are KGHSH and LQKENI. Here the CDR3 reads CASSPREIGTEAFF. The DNA for the CDR3 is TGTGCCAGCTCACCGCGGGAGATAGGGACTGAAGCTTTCTTT.

This rearrangement joins TRBV11-2 to TRBJ1-1, with D possibly TRBD1 on 6 matching bases. Trimming shortened V by 1 base and J by 8 bases, and 14 bases separated the two germline ends. The CDR3 covers 14 residues. CDR1 and CDR2 (germline): SGHAT, FQNNGV. The CDR3: CASSLGGPRTEAFF. The CDR3 DNA sequence: TGTGCCAGCAGCTTAGGGGGGCCGCGGACCGAAGCTTTCTTT. The complete variable domain, with remaining parts taken from reference TRBV11-2 and TRBJ1-1, reads EAGVAQSPRYKIIEKRQSVAFWCNPISGHATLYWYQQILGQGPKLLIQFQNNGVVDDSQLPKDRFSAERLKGVDSTLKIQPAKLEDSAVYLCASSLGGPRTEAFFGQGTRLTVV.

This sequence joins TRBV9 and TRBJ2-5; 7 nucleotides match TRBD2. The J call may be wrong; the DNA end is better matched by TRBJ2-7. Germline lookup yields CDR1 SGDLS and CDR2 YYNGEE. This CDR3 is 14 amino acids long. DNA of the CDR3: TGTGCCAGCAGCCCACCTAGCGGACTGTCCGAGCAGTACTTC. This gives the protein CASSPPSGLSEQYF.

The V and J genes are TRBV5-1 and TRBJ2-3; D gene unclear. The V gene lost 0 bases and the J gene lost 2 bases, with 7 bases spanning the gap. Per the germline V gene, CDR1 is SGHRS and CDR2 is YFSETQ. The CDR3 totals 14 residues. Here the CDR3 reads CASSLVDSTDTQYF. The CDR3 nucleotides are TGCGCCAGCAGCTTGGTAGACTCCACAGATACGCAGTATTTT.

The chain joins TRBV10-3 to TRBJ2-7; D unresolved. CDR3 size: 12 residues. Trimming shortened V by 0 bases and J by 12 bases, and 12 bases separated the two germline ends. Germline V gene data show CDR1 as ENHRY and CDR2 as SYGVKD. The CDR3 DNA is TGTGCCATCAGTGAGTCTCTAGTTTATTTGTACTTC. Translating it yields CAISESLVYLYF.

CDR3 bases: TGCAGCGTCACCCGAGGGACAGGGGTCGGTAATGAAAAACTGTTTTTT. Protein: CSVTRGTGVGNEKLFF. This chain uses TRBV29-1 with TRBJ1-4, with 10 bases identical to TRBD1. The trim removed 6 bases at V and 4 bases at J, leaving 11 bases unmatched. CDR1 and CDR2 from the germline V gene are SQVTM and ANQGSEA. The CDR3 runs to 16 residues.

The gene calls are TRBV20-1 and TRBJ1-5, with TRBD1 as a possible D gene (5 bases). Germline V gene data show CDR1 as DFQATT and CDR2 as SNEGSKA (reference sequence). Trimming took off 8 bases at V and 8 bases at J, with 10 bases between the two ends. This CDR3 is 10 amino acids long. This chain's CDR3 is CSCSGEPQHF. CDR3 in DNA: TGCAGTTGTTCGGGGGAGCCCCAGCATTTT.

CDR3 bases: TGTGCCAGCAGGGCCAGACAGGGGGGTCAGCCCCAGCATTTT. Residues: CASRARQGGQPQHF. This rearrangement joins TRBV2 to TRBJ1-5; 9 bases are shared with TRBD1. J lost 6 bases, V lost 6 bases, and 6 bases had no gene match. The CDR3 runs to 14 residues. In germline, CDR1 is SNHLY, CDR2 FYNNEI.

The CDR3 is CASSPSQGASQPQHF. The CDR3 region has the DNA TGTGCCAGCTCACCCTCACAGGGGGCGTCTCAGCCCCAGCATTTT. The gene calls are TRBV18 and TRBJ1-5, with 9 bases matching TRBD1. This CDR3 spans 15 amino acids. V lost 3 bases and J lost 6; bases outside the gene matches: 6. Germline V gene sequence: CDR1 KGHSH, CDR2 LQKENI.

The chain has TRBV11-2 and TRBJ2-7, with TRBD2 identical over 7 bases. The CDR3 covers 13 residues. The V gene's germline CDR1 is SGHAT and CDR2 FQNNGV. V was pared by 5 bases and J by 4 bases, with 5 bases of the junction left unmatched. CDR3 in DNA: TGTGCCAGCAGCCCGGGGAGGGTGTACGAGCAGTACTTC. It is translated as CASSPGRVYEQYF.

The chain is built from TRBV19 and TRBJ1-2, with 7 positions matching TRBD1. CDR3 length: 15 amino acids. J gave up 4 bases and V 6 bases, and 11 bases lay outside the gene matches. CDR1 and CDR2 (germline): LNHDA, SQIVND (reference sequence). CDR3 amino acids: CASSPPTGRSYGYTF. Written as DNA, the CDR3 is TGTGCCAGTAGCCCCCCGACAGGGCGGTCCTATGGCTACACCTTC.